This T cell receptor beta chain was sequenced in a study of T cells after yellow fever vaccination. General study findings and limits: Some clonotypes were seen in both the CD4 and the CD8 compartments. These made up a small share and likely arose from convergent recombination. Boosting was followed by the reappearance of most primary-vaccination clones (about 96% CD4, about 89% CD8).

As to this clonotype: Its antigen is undetermined.

The CDR3 runs to 17 residues. Per germline, CDR1 MGHRA and CDR2 YSYEKL. The trim removed 0 bases at V and 4 bases at J, leaving 9 bases unmatched. TCRdb fed the 5' RACE reads into MiXCR, producing one record per CDR3 protein. The data show hundreds of thousands of distinct CDR3 sequences, roughly 4% seen once. J is TRBJ1-2 and V is TRBV4-1, with TRBD1 matching over 9 bases. The sample was PBMCs, taken 5 days after the yellow fever booster vaccination. The source of this sequence is a man aged 18 to 35 who received the YFV17D yellow fever vaccine. The chain's CDR3 is CASSQDGGTGQSYGYTF. The CDR3 DNA is TGCGCCAGCAGCCAAGATGGCGGGACAGGGCAGTCCTATGGCTACACCTTC.